What follows are 7 T cell receptor beta chains derived from one specimen sequenced in a study of cytomegalovirus exposure and HLA in healthy donors. PCR primers comprised 60 Vbeta and 13 Jbeta primers. The assay was immunoSEQ multiplex PCR, and TCRdb's table has in-frame clones only and misses some. This table holds 120,000 or so clones, over 65% found once. Material for sequencing was PBMCs. These receptors originate from a woman aged 35 to 49 in good health and CMV-seropositive.

In this sample, this clone turned up a few times. The CDR3 sequence: CASSLAGGGDTDTQYF. The CDR3 DNA is TGTGCCAGTAGCCTAGCGGGAGGCGGTGACACAGATACGCAGTATTTT. V gene TRBV19 combines with J gene TRBJ2-3; 11 bases map to TRBD2. CDR3 size: 16 residues. The V gene end was trimmed by 6 bases and the J gene end by 2 bases; junction bases not matched to a gene: 7. Germline V gene sequence: CDR1 LNHDA, CDR2 SQIVND (reference sequence).

In this sample, this clone turned up a few times. The V and J genes are TRBV5-4 and TRBJ2-7; 10 positions match TRBD2. The CDR3 has 16 amino acids. Germline values: CDR1 SGHNT, CDR2 YYREEE (reference sequence). The V and J ends lost 0 bases and 7 bases, in that order; junction bases with no gene match: 10. The CDR3 is CASSLDGAGGPREQYF. CDR3 bases: TGTGCCAGCAGCTTGGATGGAGCGGGAGGGCCGAGGGAGCAGTACTTC.

V and J are TRBV5-6 and TRBJ1-3, with unresolved D. The CDR3 has 16 amino acids. Germline V gene data show CDR1 as SGHDT and CDR2 as YYEEEE. The V and J ends lost 1 base and 0 bases respectively, with 11 bases between them. CDR3 in amino acids: CASSLSYGDSGNTIYF. CDR3 DNA: TGTGCCAGCAGCTTGTCGTACGGGGACTCTGGAAACACCATATATTTT. Variable domain in full (rest from reference TRBV5-6 and TRBJ1-3): DAGVTQSPTHLIKTRGQQVTLRCSPKSGHDTVSWYQQALGQGPQFIFQYYEEEERQRGNFPDRFSGHQFPNYSSELNVNALLLGDSALYLCASSLSYGDSGNTIYFGEGSWLTVV.

The J gene is TRBJ2-1, the V gene TRBV19; D possibly corresponds to TRBD1 (5 bases). CDR3 length equals 19 residues. The germline CDR1 and CDR2 sequences are LNHDA and SQIVND (reference sequence). V was clipped by 3 bases and J by 1 base, with 22 bases between them. The CDR3 DNA reads TGTGCCAGTAGTATTACCCCTACGGACATTTACCTTTCCTACAATGAGCAGTTCTTC. Protein product: CASSITPTDIYLSYNEQFF.

This chain joins TRBV5-1 and TRBJ2-1; maybe TRBD2 (5 bases). V lost 5 bases and J 3 bases, leaving 9 bases between the germline ends. This CDR3 is 13 amino acids long. Germline-derived CDR1 and CDR2 are SGHRS and YFSETQ. This CDR3 is CASSRGIYNEQFF. In DNA form, the CDR3 reads TGCGCCAGCAGTCGAGGGATCTACAATGAGCAGTTCTTC.

The rearrangement joins TRBV25-1 to TRBJ2-1, with TRBD1 matching over 8 bases. This CDR3 region has 14 residues. V lost 5 bases to trimming and J lost 1 base; unmatched junction nucleotides: 1. Per germline, CDR1 MGHDK and CDR2 SYGVNS. CDR3 DNA sequence: TGTGCCAGCAGTCAGGGGGCTTCCTACAATGAGCAGTTCTTC. It codes for CASSQGASYNEQFF.

The chain is built from TRBV2 and TRBJ2-3; 7 bases map to TRBD2. Germline CDR1 and CDR2: SNHLY and FYNNEI. The junction had 13 bases not matched to a gene; V was cut back by 3 bases and J by 10 bases. This CDR3 is built from 15 residues. The CDR3 DNA is TGTGCCAGCAGTGACCCAGCGGGACCTCTGTTAGCGCAGTATTTT. It is translated as CASSDPAGPLLAQYF.